This is a list of T cell receptor beta chains from one sample in a study of T cell repertoires in cytomegalovirus infection. One entry per CDR3 protein, called by TCRdb with MiXCR from the reads. The sample records some 220,000 distinct CDR3 sequences, around 40% being singletons. No antigen has been assigned to these receptors. Sequencing was performed on CD8+ T cells from cultured PBMCs, taken from culture after CMV antigen stimulation. The origin of the receptors is a human donor in good health (CMV status not recorded). Some clones in this sample may be carry-over from other donors' samples. Both conserved end residues are part of each CDR3. D genes are given only for firm matches. Not all rows give a size; the values are once, few, many and, for expanded clones, a class.

j_call d_call v_call clone_size cdr3_length cdr3_nt cdr3_aa
TRBJ1-6 TRBD1 TRBV28 few 13 TGTGCCAGCAGGGGACAGGATAATTCACCCCTCCACTTT CASRGQDNSPLHF
TRBJ2-1 TRBD2 TRBV6-2/TRBV6-3 - 15 TGTGCCAGCAGTTCCCCTTACGGGGGGATGAATGAGCAGTTCTTC CASSSPYGGMNEQFF
TRBJ2-3 TRBD2 TRBV27 many 17 TGTGCCAGCAGTTTACCGCACCTAGCGGTACGAGCAGATACGCAGTATTTT CASSLPHLAVRADTQYF
TRBJ2-3 TRBD2 TRBV6-6 - 17 TGTGCCAGCAGTCTAAACCGACTAGCGGGGACCACAGATACGCAGTATTTT CASSLNRLAGTTDTQYF
TRBJ2-7 - TRBV5-4 few 16 TGTGCCAGCAGCGTTTTTCCAGGAGGCAGTTACCTACCCGAGGACTTC CASSVFPGGSYLPEDF
TRBJ2-4 - TRBV6-1 - 16 TGTGCCAGCAGTGGATGGCTGGGGCCGCCCAAAAACATTCAGTACTTC CASSGWLGPPKNIQYF
TRBJ2-1 TRBD2 TRBV5-1 - 16 TGCGCCAGCAGCTTGAGGAGCGGGAGCTCCTACAATGAGCAGTTCTTC CASSLRSGSSYNEQFF
TRBJ2-7 - TRBV28 - 17 TGTGCCAGCAGCTCCCCTCGGTCCGTAGGGAGTTTCTACGAGCAGTACTTC CASSSPRSVGSFYEQYF
TRBJ1-5 - TRBV27 few 14 TGTGCCAGCAGTTTAAGCAGGGGAGCGCAGCCCCAGCATTTT CASSLSRGAQPQHF
TRBJ2-1 - TRBV9 - 13 TGTGCCAGCAGCCCCTGGTCGGGCAATGAGCAGTTCTTC CASSPWSGNEQFF
TRBJ1-2 TRBD1 TRBV7-2 - 14 TGTGCTAGCAGGATGACAGGGGTCGAGTATGGCTACACCTTC CASRMTGVEYGYTF
TRBJ2-5 TRBD1 TRBV27 - 14 TGTGCCAGCAGCAGGGACAGGGGATGGAAGACCCAGTACTTC CASSRDRGWKTQYF
TRBJ1-1 - TRBV27 - 14 TGTGCCAGCAGTTTATCACTTTTTGACACTGAAGCTTTCTTT CASSLSLFDTEAFF
TRBJ1-2 - TRBV6-1 - 19 TGTGCCAGCAGTGACCCCATTGGGGGACCTACCTCAACAAACTATGGCTACACCTTC CASSDPIGGPTSTNYGYTF
TRBJ2-1 TRBD2 TRBV20-1 - 15 TGCAGTGCTAGGGTTGGGCGGGAGAGCGGTAATGAGCAGTTCTTC CSARVGRESGNEQFF
TRBJ2-7 TRBD1 TRBV28 - 14 TGTGCCAGCAGTCCAAGGACAGGGACGGGGGAGCAGTACTTC CASSPRTGTGEQYF
TRBJ1-4 - TRBV20-1 - 13 TGCAGTGCTAGAGGCTTTAGAGCTGAAAAACTGTTTTTT CSARGFRAEKLFF
TRBJ1-2 TRBD1 TRBV27 - 16 TGTGCCAGCAGTTTATCCTCCGGACAGGGGCGATATGGCTACACCTTC CASSLSSGQGRYGYTF
TRBJ1-1 - TRBV5-6 - 16 TGTGCCAGCAGCCCCCCGGGGCTACCAACCCCCGCTGAAGCTTTCTTT CASSPPGLPTPAEAFF
TRBJ2-1 - TRBV4-2 - 16 TGTGCCAGCAGCCAAGACCCGCTAGATAGGTCTGATGAGCAGTTCTTC CASSQDPLDRSDEQFF
TRBJ2-7 TRBD1 TRBV12-3/TRBV12-4 many 14 TGTGCCAGCAGTTTAAGACAGGGGGCGGACGAGCAGTACTTC CASSLRQGADEQYF
TRBJ2-3 - TRBV24-1 - 15 TGTGCCACCAGTCCGACGCATGCTAGCACAGATACGCAGTATTTT CATSPTHASTDTQYF
TRBJ2-5 TRBD2 TRBV4-1 - 18 TGCGCCAGCAGACAAGTAGGGTCAAGCGGGGGTCGCCAAGAGACCCAGTACTTC CASRQVGSSGGRQETQYF
TRBJ1-2 - TRBV15 - 13 TGTGCCACCAGCAGTTACAAGAGCTATGGCTACACCTTC CATSSYKSYGYTF
TRBJ2-1 - TRBV12-5 - 13 TGTGCTAGTGGTTTGGTAGCCTTCAATGAGCAGTTCTTC CASGLVAFNEQFF
TRBJ2-2 - TRBV4-2 - 14 TGTGCCAGCAGCCAAGTGGAGGACACCGGGGAGCTGTTTTTT CASSQVEDTGELFF
TRBJ2-2 - TRBV7-2 many 17 TGTGCCAGCAGCTTACCTTTGTCGCAGAAGAACACCGGGGAGCTGTTTTTT CASSLPLSQKNTGELFF
TRBJ2-1 - TRBV27 - 14 TGTGCCAGCAGGCCGGACTCCTCCTACAATGAGCAGTTCTTC CASRPDSSYNEQFF
TRBJ2-1 - TRBV19 many 14 TGTGCCAGTAGGCATGGGCGCTCCTACAATGAGCAGTTCTTC CASRHGRSYNEQFF
TRBJ2-7 - TRBV14 - 14 TGTGCCAGCAGCCTTCCGGGACCCCTCTACGAGCAGTACTTC CASSLPGPLYEQYF
TRBJ2-1 - TRBV4-1 few 16 TGCGCCAGCAGCCAAGTGGGTCAAGGGTCCTACAATGAGCAGTTCTTC CASSQVGQGSYNEQFF
TRBJ2-1 - TRBV6-6 few 16 TGTGCCAGCAGTTACGACGGGCCACGAGGGGCAGATGAGCAGTTCTTC CASSYDGPRGADEQFF
TRBJ2-1 TRBD1 TRBV7-9 - 12 TGTGCCAGCAGCTCCGACAGGGATGAGCAGTTCTTC CASSSDRDEQFF
TRBJ2-2 - TRBV19 - 12 TGTGCCAGTAGTGTACCTCCGGGGGAGCTGTTTTTT CASSVPPGELFF